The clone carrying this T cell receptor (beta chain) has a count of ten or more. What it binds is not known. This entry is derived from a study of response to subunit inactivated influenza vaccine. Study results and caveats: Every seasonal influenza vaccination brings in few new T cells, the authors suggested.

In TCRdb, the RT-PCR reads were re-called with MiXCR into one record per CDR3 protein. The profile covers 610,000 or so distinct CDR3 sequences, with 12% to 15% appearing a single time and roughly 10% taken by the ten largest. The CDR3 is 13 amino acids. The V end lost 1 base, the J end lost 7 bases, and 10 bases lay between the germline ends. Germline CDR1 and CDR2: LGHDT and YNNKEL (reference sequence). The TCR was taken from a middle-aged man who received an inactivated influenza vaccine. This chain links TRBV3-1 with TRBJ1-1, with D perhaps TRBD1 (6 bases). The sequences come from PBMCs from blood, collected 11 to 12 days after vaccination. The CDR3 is CASSQGQGLEAFF. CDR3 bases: TGTGCCAGCAGCCAAGGGCAGGGGCTTGAAGCTTTCTTT.